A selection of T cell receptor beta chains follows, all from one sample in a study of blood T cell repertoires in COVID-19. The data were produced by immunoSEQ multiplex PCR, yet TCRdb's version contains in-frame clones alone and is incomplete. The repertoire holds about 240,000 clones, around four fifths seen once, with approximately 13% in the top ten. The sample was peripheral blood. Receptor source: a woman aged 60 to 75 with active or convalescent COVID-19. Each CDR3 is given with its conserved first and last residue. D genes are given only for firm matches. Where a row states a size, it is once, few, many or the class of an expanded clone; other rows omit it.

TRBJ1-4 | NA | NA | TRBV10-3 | CAISTGSTNEKLFF | TGTGCCATCAGCACAGGGTCGACTAATGAAAAACTGTTTTTT
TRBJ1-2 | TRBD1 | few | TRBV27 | CASKGQYYGYTF | TGTGCCAGCAAGGGACAGTACTATGGCTACACCTTC
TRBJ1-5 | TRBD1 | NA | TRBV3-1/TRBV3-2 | CASSRGQGHQPQHF | TGTGCCAGCAGCCGAGGACAGGGCCATCAGCCCCAGCATTTT
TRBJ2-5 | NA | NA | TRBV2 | CASIDPPPSGKTQYF | TGTGCCAGCATTGACCCCCCGCCCTCGGGGAAGACCCAGTACTTC
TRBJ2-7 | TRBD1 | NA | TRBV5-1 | CASSLGQGGTYEQYF | TGCGCCAGCAGCCTCGGACAGGGGGGAACCTACGAGCAGTACTTC
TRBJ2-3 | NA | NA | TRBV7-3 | CASSLGSYTDTQYF | TGTGCCAGCAGCCTCGGGTCCTACACAGATACGCAGTATTTT
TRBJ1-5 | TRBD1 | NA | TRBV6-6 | CASSLGQTSNQPQHF | TGTGCCAGCAGTTTGGGACAGACTAGCAATCAGCCCCAGCATTTT
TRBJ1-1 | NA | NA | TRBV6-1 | CASSDRRFEAFF | TGTGCCAGCAGTGATCGGAGATTTGAAGCTTTCTTT
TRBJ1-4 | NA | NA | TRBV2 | CASSDNTGIPTNEKLFF | TGTGCCAGCAGTGATAACACAGGGATCCCAACTAATGAAAAACTGTTTTTT
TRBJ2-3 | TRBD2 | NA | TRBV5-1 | CASRSYPSGGHTSTDTQYF | TGCGCCAGCAGGTCTTACCCTAGCGGGGGGCACACTAGCACAGATACGCAGTATTTT
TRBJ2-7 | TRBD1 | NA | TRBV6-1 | CASRQGAQYEQYF | TGTGCCAGCAGACAGGGGGCTCAGTACGAGCAGTACTTC
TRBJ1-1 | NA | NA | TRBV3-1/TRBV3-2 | CASSQGFALENTEAFF | TGTGCCAGCAGCCAAGGGTTCGCACTCGAGAACACTGAAGCTTTCTTT
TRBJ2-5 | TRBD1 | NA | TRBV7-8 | CASSLSRGYEETQYF | TGTGCCAGCAGCTTATCCAGGGGGTATGAGGAGACCCAGTACTTC
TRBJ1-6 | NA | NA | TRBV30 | CAWSFGGGGSITYNSPLHF | TGTGCCTGGAGTTTCGGAGGGGGAGGGAGCATCACCTATAATTCACCCCTCCACTTT
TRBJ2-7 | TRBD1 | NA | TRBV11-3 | CASSPRTGLIRPYYEQYF | TGTGCCAGCAGCCCGAGGACAGGGCTCATCAGGCCCTACTACGAGCAGTACTTC
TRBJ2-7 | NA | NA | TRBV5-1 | CASSLVEVSAYEQYF | TGCGCCAGCAGCTTGGTCGAGGTTTCGGCCTACGAGCAGTACTTC
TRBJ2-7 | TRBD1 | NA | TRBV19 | CASSIRRTGVPYEQYF | TGTGCCAGTAGTATAAGAAGGACAGGTGTCCCCTACGAGCAGTACTTC
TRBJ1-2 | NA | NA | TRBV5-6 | CASSPQGKGYTF | TGTGCCAGCAGCCCTCAGGGAAAGGGCTACACCTTC
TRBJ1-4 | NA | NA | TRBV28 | CASSWGGANEKLFF | TGTGCCAGCAGTTGGGGGGGGGCAAATGAAAAACTGTTTTTT
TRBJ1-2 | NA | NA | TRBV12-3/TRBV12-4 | CASSSSRYGYTF | NA
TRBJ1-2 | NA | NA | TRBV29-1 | CSVWSWVGYTF | TGCAGCGTTTGGAGTTGGGTAGGCTACACCTTC
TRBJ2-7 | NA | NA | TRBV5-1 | CASSRSGNEQYF | TGCGCCAGCAGCCGGTCGGGGAACGAGCAGTACTTC
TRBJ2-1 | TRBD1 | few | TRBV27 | CASGGLQGPTRDEQFF | TGTGCCAGCGGAGGTTTACAGGGGCCCACTAGGGATGAGCAGTTCTTC
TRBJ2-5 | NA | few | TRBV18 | CASSPGETQYF | TGTGCCAGCTCACCCGGGGAGACCCAGTACTTC
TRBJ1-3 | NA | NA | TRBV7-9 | CASSSGSTGNTIYF | TGTGCCAGCAGCTCGGGAAGCACTGGAAACACCATATATTTT
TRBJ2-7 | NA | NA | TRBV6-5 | CASSLAPDSSYEQYF | TGTGCCAGCAGCCTTGCCCCGGACAGTTCCTACGAGCAGTACTTC
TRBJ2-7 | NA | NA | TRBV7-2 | CASSLGRADEQYF | TGTGCCAGCAGCTTAGGCAGGGCAGACGAGCAGTACTTC
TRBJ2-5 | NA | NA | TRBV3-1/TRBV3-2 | CASSRAQETQYF | TGTGCCAGCAGCCGGGCGCAAGAGACCCAGTACTTC
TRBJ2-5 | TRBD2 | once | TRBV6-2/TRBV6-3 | CASSPRLRGGGETQYF | TGTGCCAGCAGTCCCCGACTGCGCGGGGGGGGTGAGACCCAGTACTTC
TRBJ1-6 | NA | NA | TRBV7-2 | CASSLGTGTNSPLHF | TGTGCCAGCAGCTTAGGTACAGGGACTAATTCACCCCTCCACTTT
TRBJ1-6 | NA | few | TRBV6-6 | CASSYSTDSGSPLHF | TGTGCCAGCAGTTACTCGACGGACAGCGGTTCACCCCTCCACTTT
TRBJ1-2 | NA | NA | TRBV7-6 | CAFEGRYGYTF | TGTGCCTTTGAGGGTAGGTATGGCTACACCTTC
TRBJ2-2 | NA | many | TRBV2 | CASRKRVSQGNDTGELFF | TGTGCCAGCAGAAAAAGGGTATCGCAGGGGAACGACACCGGGGAGCTGTTTTTT
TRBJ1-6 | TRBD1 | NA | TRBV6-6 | CASSPGTGRSPLHF | TGTGCCAGCAGTCCCGGGACAGGGCGTTCACCCCTCCACTTT
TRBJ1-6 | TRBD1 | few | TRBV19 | CASSVGQGPNSPLHF | TGTGCCAGTAGTGTGGGACAGGGACCCAATTCACCCCTCCACTTT
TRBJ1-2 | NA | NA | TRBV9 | CASSAGESRVNYGYTF | TGTGCCAGCAGCGCCGGAGAATCCAGGGTGAACTATGGCTACACCTTC
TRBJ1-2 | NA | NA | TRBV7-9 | CASSLITVDGYTF | TGTGCCAGCAGCTTAATTACAGTCGATGGCTACACCTTC